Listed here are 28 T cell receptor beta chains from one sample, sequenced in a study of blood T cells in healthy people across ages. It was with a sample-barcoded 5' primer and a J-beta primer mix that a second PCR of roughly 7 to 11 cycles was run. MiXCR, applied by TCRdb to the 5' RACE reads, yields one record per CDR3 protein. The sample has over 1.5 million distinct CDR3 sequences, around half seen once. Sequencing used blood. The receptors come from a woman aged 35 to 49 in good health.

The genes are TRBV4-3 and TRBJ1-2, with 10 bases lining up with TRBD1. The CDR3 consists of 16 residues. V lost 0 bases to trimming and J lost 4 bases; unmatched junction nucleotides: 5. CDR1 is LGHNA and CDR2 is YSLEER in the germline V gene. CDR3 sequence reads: CASSQEWDRGGYGYTF. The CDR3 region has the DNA TGCGCCAGCAGCCAAGAGTGGGACAGGGGAGGCTATGGCTACACCTTC.

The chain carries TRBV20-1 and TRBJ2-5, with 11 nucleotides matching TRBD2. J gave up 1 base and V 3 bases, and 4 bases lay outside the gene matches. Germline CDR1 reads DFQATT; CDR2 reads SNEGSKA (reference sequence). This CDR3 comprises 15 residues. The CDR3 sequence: CSASPLAGVQETQYF. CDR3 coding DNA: TGCAGTGCTAGCCCACTAGCGGGGGTCCAAGAGACCCAGTACTTC.

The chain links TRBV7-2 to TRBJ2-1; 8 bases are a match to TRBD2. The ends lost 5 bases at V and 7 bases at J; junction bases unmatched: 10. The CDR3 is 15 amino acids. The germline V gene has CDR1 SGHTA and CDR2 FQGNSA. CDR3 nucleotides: TGTGCCAGCAGCCCCGGGGGGGTGAGGGCAAATGAGCAGTTCTTC. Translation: CASSPGGVRANEQFF.

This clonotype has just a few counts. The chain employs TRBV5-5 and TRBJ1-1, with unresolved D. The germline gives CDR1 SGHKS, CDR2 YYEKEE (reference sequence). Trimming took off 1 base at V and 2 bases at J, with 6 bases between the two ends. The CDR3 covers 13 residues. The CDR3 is CASSLQINTEAFF. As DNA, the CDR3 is TGTGCCAGCAGCTTGCAGATTAACACTGAAGCTTTCTTT.

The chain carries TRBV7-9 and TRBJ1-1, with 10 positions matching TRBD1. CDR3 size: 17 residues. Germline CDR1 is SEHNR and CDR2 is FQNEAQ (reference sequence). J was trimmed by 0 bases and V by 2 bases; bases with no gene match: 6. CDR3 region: CASSLLGQGLMNTEAFF. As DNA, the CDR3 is TGTGCCAGCAGCTTATTGGGACAGGGGCTGATGAACACTGAAGCTTTCTTT.

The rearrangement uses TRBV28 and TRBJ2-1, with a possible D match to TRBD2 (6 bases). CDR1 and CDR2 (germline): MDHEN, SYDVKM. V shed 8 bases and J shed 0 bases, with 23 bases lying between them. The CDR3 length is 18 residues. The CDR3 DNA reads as TGTGCCAGCGCATTGGGAGGACGGCTCATGAGCTCCTACAATGAGCAGTTCTTC. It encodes CASALGGRLMSSYNEQFF.

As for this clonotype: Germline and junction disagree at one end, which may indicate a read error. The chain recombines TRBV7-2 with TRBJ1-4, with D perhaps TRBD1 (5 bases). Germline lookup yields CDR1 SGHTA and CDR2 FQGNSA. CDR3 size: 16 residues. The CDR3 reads CAGSATAGQSNEKLFF. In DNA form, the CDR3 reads TGTGCCGGCAGCGCAACGGCGGGGCAGTCTAATGAAAAACTGTTTTTT.

The CDR3 loop reads CASSQDMGGGAYNEQFF. The CDR3 DNA follows: TGCGCCAGCAGCCAAGATATGGGCGGGGGTGCCTACAATGAGCAGTTCTTC. This rearrangement joins TRBV4-3 to TRBJ2-1, with 7 bases fitting TRBD2. CDR1 and CDR2 from the germline V gene are LGHNA and YSLEER. V trimming: 0 bases; J trimming: 2 bases; junction bases outside the gene matches: 7. This CDR3 is built from 17 residues.

The CDR3 DNA sequence: TGTGCCACCAGCAGAGGGGCTAGCGTAGACCAAGAGACCCAGTACTTC. This translates into CATSRGASVDQETQYF. This chain links TRBV15 with TRBJ2-5; a weak D match, TRBD2 (6 bases). From germline, CDR1 is LNHNV and CDR2 YYDKDF (reference sequence). The CDR3 covers 16 residues. The V end was cut by 1 base, the J end by 0 bases, with 12 bases between.

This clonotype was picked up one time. The CDR3 sequence: CASSITGPRETQYF. Here the CDR3 DNA reads TGTGCCAGCAGCATTACAGGGCCGAGAGAGACCCAGTACTTC. The V call is TRBV7-2, the J call TRBJ2-7, with D maybe TRBD1 (6 bases). The J call could be wrong; TRBJ2-5 is a better fit for the DNA end. The CDR3 spans 14 residues. CDR1 is SGHTA and CDR2 is FQGNSA in the germline V gene.

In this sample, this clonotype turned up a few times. The CDR3 DNA reads TGCGCCAGCAGCCAACAGAAATCTGGGGCCAACGTCCTGACTTTC. It specifies CASSQQKSGANVLTF. The genes are TRBV4-3 and TRBJ2-6; D uncertain. V was clipped by 2 bases and J by 1 base, with 6 bases between them. The CDR3 has 15 amino acids. Germline V CDR1 and CDR2: LGHNA, YSLEER.

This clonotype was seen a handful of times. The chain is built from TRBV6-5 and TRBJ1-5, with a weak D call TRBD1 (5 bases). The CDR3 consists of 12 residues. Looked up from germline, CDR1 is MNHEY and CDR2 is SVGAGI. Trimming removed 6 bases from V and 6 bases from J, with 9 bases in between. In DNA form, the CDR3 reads TGTGCCAGCAGGCAGGGCTCTCAGCCCCAGCATTTT. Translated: CASRQGSQPQHF.

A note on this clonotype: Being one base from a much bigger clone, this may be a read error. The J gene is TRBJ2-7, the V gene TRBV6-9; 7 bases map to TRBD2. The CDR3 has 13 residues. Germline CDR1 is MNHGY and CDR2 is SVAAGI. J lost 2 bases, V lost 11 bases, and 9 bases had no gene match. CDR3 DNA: TGTGCCCCCGCCGGGACTAAGACCTACGAGCAGTACTTC. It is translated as CAPAGTKTYEQYF.

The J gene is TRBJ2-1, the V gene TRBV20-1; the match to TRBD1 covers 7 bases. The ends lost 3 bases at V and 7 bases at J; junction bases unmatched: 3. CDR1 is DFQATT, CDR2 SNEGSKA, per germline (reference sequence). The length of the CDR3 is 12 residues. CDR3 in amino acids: CSASPDRNEQFF. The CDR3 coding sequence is TGCAGTGCTAGCCCGGACAGGAATGAGCAGTTCTTC.

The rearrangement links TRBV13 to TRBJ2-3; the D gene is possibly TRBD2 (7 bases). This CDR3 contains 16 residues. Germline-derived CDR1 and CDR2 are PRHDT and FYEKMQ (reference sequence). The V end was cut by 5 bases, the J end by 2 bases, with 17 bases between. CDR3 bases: TGTGCCAGCAGCACCTCGGCGGGGGCCTACACAGATACGCAGTATTTT. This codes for CASSTSAGAYTDTQYF.

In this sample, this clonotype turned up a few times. The CDR3 region has the DNA TGCAGTGCTACCCGGGACAGTGAAAAACTGTTTTTT. This gives the protein CSATRDSEKLFF. This chain links TRBV20-1 with TRBJ1-4; 7 bases agree with TRBD1. V was clipped by 4 bases and J by 7 bases; unmatched bases: 3. CDR1 and CDR2 (germline): DFQATT, SNEGSKA (reference sequence). This CDR3 is built from 12 residues.

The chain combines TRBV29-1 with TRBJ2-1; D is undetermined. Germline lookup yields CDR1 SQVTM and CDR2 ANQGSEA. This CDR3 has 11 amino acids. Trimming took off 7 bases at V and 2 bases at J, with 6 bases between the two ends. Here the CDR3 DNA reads TGCAGCGCCATTACCTACAATGAGCAGTTCTTC. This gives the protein CSAITYNEQFF.

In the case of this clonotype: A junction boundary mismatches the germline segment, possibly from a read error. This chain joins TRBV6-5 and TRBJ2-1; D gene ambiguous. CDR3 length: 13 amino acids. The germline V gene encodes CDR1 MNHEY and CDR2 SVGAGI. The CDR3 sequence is CASSDSGYNEQFF. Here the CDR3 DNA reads TGTGCCAGCAGTGACTCTGGCTACAATGAGCAGTTCTTC.

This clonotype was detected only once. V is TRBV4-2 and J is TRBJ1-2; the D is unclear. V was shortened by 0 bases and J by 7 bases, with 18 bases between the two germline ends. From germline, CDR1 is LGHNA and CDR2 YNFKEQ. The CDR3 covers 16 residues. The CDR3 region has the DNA TGTGCCAGCAGCCAAGATAAAAATAGTGGCTTCGGTGGCTACACCTTC. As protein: CASSQDKNSGFGGYTF.

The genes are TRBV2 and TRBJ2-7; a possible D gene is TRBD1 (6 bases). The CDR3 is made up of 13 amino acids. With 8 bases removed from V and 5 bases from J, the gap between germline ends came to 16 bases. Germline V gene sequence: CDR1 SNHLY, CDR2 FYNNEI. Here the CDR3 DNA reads TGTGCCAGCTCGACCACAGGGATCCACGAGCAGTACTTC. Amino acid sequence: CASSTTGIHEQYF.

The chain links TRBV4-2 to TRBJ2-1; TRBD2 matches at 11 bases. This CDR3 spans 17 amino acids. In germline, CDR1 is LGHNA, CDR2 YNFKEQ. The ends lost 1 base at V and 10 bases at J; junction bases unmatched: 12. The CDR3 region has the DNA TGTGCCAGCAGCCAAGCTCCGACTAGCGGGGTCTCCTACGAGCAGTTCTTC. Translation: CASSQAPTSGVSYEQFF.

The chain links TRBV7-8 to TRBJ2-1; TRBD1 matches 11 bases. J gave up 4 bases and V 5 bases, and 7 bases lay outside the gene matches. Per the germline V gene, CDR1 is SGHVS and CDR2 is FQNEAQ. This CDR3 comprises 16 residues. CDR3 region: CASSLDRGLWYNEQFF. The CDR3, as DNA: TGTGCCAGCAGCCTGGACAGGGGGCTTTGGTACAATGAGCAGTTCTTC.

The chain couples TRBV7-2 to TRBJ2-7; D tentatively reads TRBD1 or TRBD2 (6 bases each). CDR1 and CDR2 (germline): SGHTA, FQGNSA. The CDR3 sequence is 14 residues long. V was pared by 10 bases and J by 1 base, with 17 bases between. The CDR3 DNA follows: TGTGCCACCAAAGGGGGGAGAGGGTCCTACGAGCAGTACTTC. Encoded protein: CATKGGRGSYEQYF.

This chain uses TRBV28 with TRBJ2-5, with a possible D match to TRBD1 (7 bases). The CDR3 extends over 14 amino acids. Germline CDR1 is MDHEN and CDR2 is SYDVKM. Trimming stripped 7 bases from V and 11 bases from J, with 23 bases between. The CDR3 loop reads CASTSQGGSQEQYF. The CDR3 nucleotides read TGTGCCAGCACCTCTCAGGGGGGTTCTCAAGAGCAGTACTTC.

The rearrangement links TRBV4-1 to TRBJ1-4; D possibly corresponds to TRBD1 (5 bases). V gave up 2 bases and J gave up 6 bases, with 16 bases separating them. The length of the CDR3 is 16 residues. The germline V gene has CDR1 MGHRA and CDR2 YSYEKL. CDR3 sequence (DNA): TGCGCCAGCAGCCAAAGGTCAGTGACAGCAGATGAAAAACTGTTTTTT. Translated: CASSQRSVTADEKLFF.

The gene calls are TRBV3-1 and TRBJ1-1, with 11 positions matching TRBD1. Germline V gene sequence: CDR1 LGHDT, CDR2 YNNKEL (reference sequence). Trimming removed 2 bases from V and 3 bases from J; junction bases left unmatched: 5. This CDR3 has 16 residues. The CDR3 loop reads CASSQRTGGADTEAFF. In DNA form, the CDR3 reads TGTGCCAGCAGCCAAAGGACAGGGGGCGCGGACACTGAAGCTTTCTTT.

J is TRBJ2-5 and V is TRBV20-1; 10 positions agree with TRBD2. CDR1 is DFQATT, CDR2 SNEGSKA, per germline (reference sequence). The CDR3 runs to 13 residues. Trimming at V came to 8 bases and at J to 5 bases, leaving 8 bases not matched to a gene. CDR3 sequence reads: CSILGTSEETQYF. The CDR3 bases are TGCAGTATCCTCGGGACTAGCGAGGAGACCCAGTACTTC.

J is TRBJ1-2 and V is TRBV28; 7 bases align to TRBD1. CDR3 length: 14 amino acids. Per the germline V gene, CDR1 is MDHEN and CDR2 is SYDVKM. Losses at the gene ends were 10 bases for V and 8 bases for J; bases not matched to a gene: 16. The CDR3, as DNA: TGTGCCACCCCAACCACGGGACAGCGGGGCGGCTACACCTTC. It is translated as CATPTTGQRGGYTF.